This T cell receptor (beta chain) was obtained from a study of CD8 T cells in Susac syndrome. When the RNA was reverse transcribed, random hexamers were used with an input of about 0.5 to 1 ug. TCRdb re-derived calls from the immunoSEQ multiplex PCR reads in MiXCR, one entry per CDR3 protein. The sample lists under 250,000 distinct CDR3 sequences, roughly 93% occurring once. TEMRA cells were FACS-enriched, unlike CD8+ and CD4+ T cells, which were negatively isolated. This clonotype was seen a single time. Between the trimmed V and J ends, which lost 6 bases and 2 bases, there was a span of 10 bases. Germline values: CDR1 SGHAT, CDR2 FQDESV (reference sequence). This CDR3 has 13 residues.

V usage is TRBV11-1 and J usage is TRBJ2-5; a possible D gene is TRBD1 (6 bases). Sequencing input: CD4+ T cells from PBMCs. The receptor was isolated from a human donor with multiple sclerosis. DNA of the CDR3: TGTGCCAGCAGTTCGGACAGACAAGAGACCCAGTACTTC. It encodes CASSSDRQETQYF.